This T cell receptor beta chain was profiled in a study of blood T cell repertoires in COVID-19. For the study at large: The United States, Italy and Spain were the sources of the acute and convalescent COVID-19 samples. PBMCs, B-cell-depleted T cells, or T cells were the source of the cDNA or gDNA that made up the material.

This clone was observed a few times. In the authors' methods: Amplification of reference gene primers provided the estimated nucleated cell counts. Libraries were prepared by immunoSEQ multiplex PCR; TCRdb keeps only in-frame clonotypes and omits some of them. The DNA was the basis for D and trimming; V, J and clone size are from that table. The sample records under 200,000 clones, more than 70% being singletons. Which cohort a participant joined came from the clinical history participants gave. The TCR comes from a woman aged 45-65 years in a cohort exposed to, infected with or recovered from COVID-19 (not recorded which). The specimen was PBMCs or T cells enriched from blood (not recorded which).

The CDR3 nucleotides read TGCGCCAGCAGCTTAACAGGGGGCGCGGGTGAAGCTTTCTTT. Translation gives CASSLTGGAGEAFF. The chain recombines TRBV5-1 with TRBJ1-1; 9 bases map to TRBD1. Germline V gives CDR1 SGHRS, CDR2 YFSETQ. J was trimmed by 7 bases and V by 2 bases; bases with no gene match: 6. The CDR3 loop spans 14 amino acids.